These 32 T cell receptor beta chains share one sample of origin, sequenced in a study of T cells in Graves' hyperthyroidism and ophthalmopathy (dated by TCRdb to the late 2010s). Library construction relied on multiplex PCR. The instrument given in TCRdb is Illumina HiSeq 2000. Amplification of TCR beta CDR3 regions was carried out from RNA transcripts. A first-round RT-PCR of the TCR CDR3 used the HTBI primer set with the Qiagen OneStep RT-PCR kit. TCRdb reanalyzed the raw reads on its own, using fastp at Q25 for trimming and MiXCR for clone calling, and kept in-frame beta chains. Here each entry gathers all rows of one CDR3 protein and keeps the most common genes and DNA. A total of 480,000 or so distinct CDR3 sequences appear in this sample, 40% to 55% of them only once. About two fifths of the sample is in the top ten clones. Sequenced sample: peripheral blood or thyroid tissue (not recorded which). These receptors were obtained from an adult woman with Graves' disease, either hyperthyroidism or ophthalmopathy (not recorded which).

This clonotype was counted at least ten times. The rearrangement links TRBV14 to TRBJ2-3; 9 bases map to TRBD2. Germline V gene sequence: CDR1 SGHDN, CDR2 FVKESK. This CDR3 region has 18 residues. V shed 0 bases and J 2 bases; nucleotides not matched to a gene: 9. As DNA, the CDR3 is TGTGCCAGCAGCCAAGATGCCCCGACTAGCGGATACACAGATACGCAGTATTTT. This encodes CASSQDAPTSGYTDTQYF.

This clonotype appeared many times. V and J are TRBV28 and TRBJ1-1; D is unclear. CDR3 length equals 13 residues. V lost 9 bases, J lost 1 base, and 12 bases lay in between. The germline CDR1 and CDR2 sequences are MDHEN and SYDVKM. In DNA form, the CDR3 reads TGTGCCAGTCACCCCGCATGGAACACTGAAGCTTTCTTT. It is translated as CASHPAWNTEAFF.

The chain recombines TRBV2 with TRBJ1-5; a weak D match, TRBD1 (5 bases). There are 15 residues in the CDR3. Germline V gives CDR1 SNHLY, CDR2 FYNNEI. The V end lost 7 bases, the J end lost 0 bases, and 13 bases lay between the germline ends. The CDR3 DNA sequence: TGTGCCAGCAAATCAGGGACGGGTAGCAATCAGCCCCAGCATTTT. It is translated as CASKSGTGSNQPQHF. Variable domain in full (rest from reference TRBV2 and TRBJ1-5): EPEVTQTPSHQVTQMGQEVILRCVPISNHLYFYWYRQILGQKVEFLVSFYNNEISEKSEIFDDQFSVERPDGSNFTLKIRSTKLEDSAMYFCASKSGTGSNQPQHFGDGTRLSIL.

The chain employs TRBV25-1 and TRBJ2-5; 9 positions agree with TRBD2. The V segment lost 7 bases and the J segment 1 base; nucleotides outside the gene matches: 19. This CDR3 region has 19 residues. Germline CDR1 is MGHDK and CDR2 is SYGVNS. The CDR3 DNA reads TGTGCCAGCAAGGGACCGGGATTAGCGGGAGATTCCTCCCAAGAGACCCAGTACTTC. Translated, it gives CASKGPGLAGDSSQETQYF.

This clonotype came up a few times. The CDR3, as DNA: TGTGCCAGCAGCCCTCCCCGGGGGGCCGACACTGAAGCTTTCTTT. Its translation is CASSPPRGADTEAFF. The V and J genes are TRBV7-9 and TRBJ1-1, with a weak D call TRBD1 (6 bases). The CDR3 is 15 residues long. V lost 5 bases and J 3 bases, leaving 16 bases between the germline ends. Germline V gives CDR1 SEHNR, CDR2 FQNEAQ (reference sequence). The full variable domain, completed using reference TRBV7-9 and TRBJ1-1, is DTGVSQNPRHKITKRGQNVTFRCDPISEHNRLYWYRQTLGQGPEFLTYFQNEAQLEKSRLLSDRFSAERPKGSFSTLEIQRTEQGDSAMYLCASSPPRGADTEAFFGQGTRLTVV.

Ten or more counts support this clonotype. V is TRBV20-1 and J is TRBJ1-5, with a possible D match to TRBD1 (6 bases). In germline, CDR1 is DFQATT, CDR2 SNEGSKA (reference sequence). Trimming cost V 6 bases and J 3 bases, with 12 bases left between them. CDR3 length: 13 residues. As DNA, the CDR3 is TGCAGTGCGAGCGGGACAATCAATCAGCCCCAGCATTTT. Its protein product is CSASGTINQPQHF.

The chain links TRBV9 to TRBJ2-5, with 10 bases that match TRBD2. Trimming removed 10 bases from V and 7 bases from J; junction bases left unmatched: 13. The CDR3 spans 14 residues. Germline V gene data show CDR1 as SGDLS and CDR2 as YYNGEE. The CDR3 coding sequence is TGTGCCTGGAGTCTAGCGGGAGCCCCCGGGACCCAGTACTTC. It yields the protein CAWSLAGAPGTQYF. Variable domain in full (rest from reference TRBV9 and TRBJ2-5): DSGVTQTPKHLITATGQRVTLRCSPRSGDLSVYWYQQSLDQGLQFLIQYYNGEERAKGNILERFSAQQFPDLHSELNLSSLELGDSALYFCAWSLAGAPGTQYFGPGTRLLVL.

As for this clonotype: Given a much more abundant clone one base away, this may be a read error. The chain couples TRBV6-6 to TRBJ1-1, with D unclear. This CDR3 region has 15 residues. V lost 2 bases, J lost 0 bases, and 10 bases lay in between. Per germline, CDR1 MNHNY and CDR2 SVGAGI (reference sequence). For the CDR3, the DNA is TGTGCCAGCAGTTACGGCGCAGTCATGAACACTGAAGCTTTCTTT. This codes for CASSYGAVMNTEAFF.

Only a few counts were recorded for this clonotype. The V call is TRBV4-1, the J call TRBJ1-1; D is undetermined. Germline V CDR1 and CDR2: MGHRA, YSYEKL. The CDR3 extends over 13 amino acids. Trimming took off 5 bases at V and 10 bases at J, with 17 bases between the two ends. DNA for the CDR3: TGCGCCAGCAGCATAGCCCTTCTCTTTGGAGCTTTCTTT. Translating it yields CASSIALLFGAFF.

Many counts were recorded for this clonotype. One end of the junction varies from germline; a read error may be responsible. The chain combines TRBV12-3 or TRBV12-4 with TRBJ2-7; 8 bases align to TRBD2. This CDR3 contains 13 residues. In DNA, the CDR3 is TGTGCCAGCAGTGTAGCGGGACCCTACGAGCAGTACTTC. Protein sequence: CASSVAGPYEQYF.

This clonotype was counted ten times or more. CDR3 sequence: CASSYSRTGEPQHF. CDR3 nucleotides: TGTGCCAGCAGTTACAGCAGGACTGGGGAGCCCCAGCATTTT. The rearrangement joins TRBV6-5 to TRBJ1-5; no clear D gene. Germline V gene sequence: CDR1 MNHEY, CDR2 SVGAGI. V was clipped by 2 bases and J by 8 bases, with 13 bases between them. The CDR3 extends over 14 amino acids.

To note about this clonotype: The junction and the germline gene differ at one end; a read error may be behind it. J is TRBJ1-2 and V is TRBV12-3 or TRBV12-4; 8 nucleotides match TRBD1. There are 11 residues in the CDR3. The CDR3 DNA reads TGTGCCAGCAGTCTAGGGGGACAGGCGCCCTTC. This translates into CASSLGGQAPF.

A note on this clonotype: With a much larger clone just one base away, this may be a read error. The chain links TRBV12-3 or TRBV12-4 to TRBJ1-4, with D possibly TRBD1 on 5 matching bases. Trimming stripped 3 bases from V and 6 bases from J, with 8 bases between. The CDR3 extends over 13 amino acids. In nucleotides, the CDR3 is TGTGCCAGCAGTTTCGGGGCAGATGAAAAACTGTTTTTT. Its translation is CASSFGADEKLFF.

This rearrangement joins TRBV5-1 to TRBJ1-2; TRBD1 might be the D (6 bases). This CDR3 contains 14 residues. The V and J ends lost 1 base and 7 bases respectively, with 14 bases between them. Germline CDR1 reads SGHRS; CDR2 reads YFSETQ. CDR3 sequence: CASSLTSGGRGYTF. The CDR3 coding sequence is TGCGCCAGCAGCTTGACCTCGGGGGGCCGTGGCTACACCTTC.

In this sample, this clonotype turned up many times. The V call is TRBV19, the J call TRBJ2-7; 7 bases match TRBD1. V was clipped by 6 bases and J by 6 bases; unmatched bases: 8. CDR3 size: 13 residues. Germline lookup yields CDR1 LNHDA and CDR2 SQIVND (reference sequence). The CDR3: CASSHARQGEQYF. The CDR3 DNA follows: TGTGCCAGTAGCCATGCGAGACAGGGCGAGCAGTACTTC.

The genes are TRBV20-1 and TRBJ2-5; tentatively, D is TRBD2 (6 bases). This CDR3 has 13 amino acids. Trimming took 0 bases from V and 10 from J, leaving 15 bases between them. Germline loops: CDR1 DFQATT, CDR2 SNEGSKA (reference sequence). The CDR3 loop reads CSAREQGGGVQYF. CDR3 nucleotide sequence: TGCAGTGCTAGAGAGCAGGGAGGAGGGGTCCAGTACTTC.

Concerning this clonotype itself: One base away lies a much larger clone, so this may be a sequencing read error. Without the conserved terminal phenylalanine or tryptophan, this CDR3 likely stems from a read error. The CDR3 spells CASSDGTSNYEQYL. CDR3 nucleotides: TGTGCCAGCAGCGATGGGACTAGTAACTACGAGCAGTACCTC. The chain recombines TRBV9 with TRBJ2-7; the match to TRBD2 covers 8 bases. The CDR3 length is 14 residues. In germline, CDR1 is SGDLS, CDR2 YYNGEE. V was clipped by 3 bases and J by 3 bases; unmatched bases: 5.

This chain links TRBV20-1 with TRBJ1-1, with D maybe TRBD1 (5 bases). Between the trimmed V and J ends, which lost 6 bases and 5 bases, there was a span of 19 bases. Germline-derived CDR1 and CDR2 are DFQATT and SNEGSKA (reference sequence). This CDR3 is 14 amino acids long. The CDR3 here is CSAHPFGGGTEAFF. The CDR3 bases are TGCAGTGCCCACCCCTTTGGGGGAGGGACTGAAGCTTTCTTT.

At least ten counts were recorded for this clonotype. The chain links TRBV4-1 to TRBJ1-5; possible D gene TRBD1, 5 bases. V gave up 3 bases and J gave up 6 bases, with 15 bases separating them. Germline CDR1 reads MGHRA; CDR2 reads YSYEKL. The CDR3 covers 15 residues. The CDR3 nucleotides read TGCGCCAGCAGCCAGGGAGGGGTTACGGGTCAGCCCCAGCATTTT. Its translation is CASSQGGVTGQPQHF.

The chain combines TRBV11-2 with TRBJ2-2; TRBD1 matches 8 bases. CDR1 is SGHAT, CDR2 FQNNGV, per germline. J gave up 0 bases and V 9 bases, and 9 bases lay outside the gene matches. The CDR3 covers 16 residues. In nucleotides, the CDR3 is TGTGCCAGTAGTTCCCGACAGGGGACGAACACCGGGGAGCTGTTTTTT. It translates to CASSSRQGTNTGELFF.

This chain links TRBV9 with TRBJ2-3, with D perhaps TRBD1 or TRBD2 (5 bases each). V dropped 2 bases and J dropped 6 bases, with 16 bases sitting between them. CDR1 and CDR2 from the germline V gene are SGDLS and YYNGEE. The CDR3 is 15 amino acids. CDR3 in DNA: TGTGCCAGCAGCGTTACTCCGGGACGGCGGGATACGCAGTATTTT. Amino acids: CASSVTPGRRDTQYF.

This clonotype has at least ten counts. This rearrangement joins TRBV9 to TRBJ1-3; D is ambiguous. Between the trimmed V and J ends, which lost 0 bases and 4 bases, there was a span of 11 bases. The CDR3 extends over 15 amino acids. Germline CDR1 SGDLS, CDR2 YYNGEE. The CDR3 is CASSVEPEPGNTIYF. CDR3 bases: TGTGCCAGCAGCGTAGAACCGGAGCCGGGAAACACCATATATTTT. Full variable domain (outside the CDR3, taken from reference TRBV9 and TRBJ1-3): DSGVTQTPKHLITATGQRVTLRCSPRSGDLSVYWYQQSLDQGLQFLIQYYNGEERAKGNILERFSAQQFPDLHSELNLSSLELGDSALYFCASSVEPEPGNTIYFGEGSWLTVV.

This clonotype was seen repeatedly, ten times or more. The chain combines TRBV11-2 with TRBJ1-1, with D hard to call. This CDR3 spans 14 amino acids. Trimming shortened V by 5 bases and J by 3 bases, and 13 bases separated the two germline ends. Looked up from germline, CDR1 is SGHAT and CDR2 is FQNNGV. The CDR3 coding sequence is TGTGCCAGCAGCCCAGAAGGACGGTACACTGAAGCTTTCTTT. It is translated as CASSPEGRYTEAFF. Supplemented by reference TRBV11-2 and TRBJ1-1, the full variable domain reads EAGVAQSPRYKIIEKRQSVAFWCNPISGHATLYWYQQILGQGPKLLIQFQNNGVVDDSQLPKDRFSAERLKGVDSTLKIQPAKLEDSAVYLCASSPEGRYTEAFFGQGTRLTVV.

The CDR3 here is CASSVGTVNQPQHF. DNA for the CDR3: TGTGCCAGCAGCGTAGGGACAGTGAATCAGCCCCAGCATTTT. This chain uses TRBV9 with TRBJ1-5, with a tentative D call TRBD1 (6 bases). CDR1 and CDR2 (germline): SGDLS, YYNGEE. Between the trimmed V and J ends, which lost 0 bases and 4 bases, there was a span of 8 bases. CDR3 length equals 14 residues.

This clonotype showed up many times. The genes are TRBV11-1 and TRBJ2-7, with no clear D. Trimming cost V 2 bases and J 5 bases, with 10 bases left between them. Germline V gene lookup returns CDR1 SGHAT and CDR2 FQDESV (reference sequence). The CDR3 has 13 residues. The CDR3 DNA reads TGTGCCAGCAGCTTATCGTCTCTGGACGAGCAGTACTTC. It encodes CASSLSSLDEQYF.

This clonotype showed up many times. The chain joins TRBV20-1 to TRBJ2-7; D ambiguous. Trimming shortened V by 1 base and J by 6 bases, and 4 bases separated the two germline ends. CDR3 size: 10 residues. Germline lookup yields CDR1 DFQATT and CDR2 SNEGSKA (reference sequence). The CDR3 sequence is CSARGVEQYF. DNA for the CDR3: TGCAGTGCTAGAGGGGTCGAGCAGTACTTC.

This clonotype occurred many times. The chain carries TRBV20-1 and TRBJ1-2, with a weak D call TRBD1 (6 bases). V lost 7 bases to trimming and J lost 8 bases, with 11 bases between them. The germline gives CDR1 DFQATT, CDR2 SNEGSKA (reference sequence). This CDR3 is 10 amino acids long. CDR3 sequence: CSGGGPGYTF. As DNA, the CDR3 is TGCAGTGGAGGGGGGCCGGGCTACACCTTC.

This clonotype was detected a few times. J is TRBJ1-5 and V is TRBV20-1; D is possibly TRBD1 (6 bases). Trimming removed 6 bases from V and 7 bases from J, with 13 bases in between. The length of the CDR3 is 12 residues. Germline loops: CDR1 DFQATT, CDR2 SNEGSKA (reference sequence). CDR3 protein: CSAGQTRQPQHF. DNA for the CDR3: TGCAGTGCGGGACAAACCCGGCAGCCCCAGCATTTT.

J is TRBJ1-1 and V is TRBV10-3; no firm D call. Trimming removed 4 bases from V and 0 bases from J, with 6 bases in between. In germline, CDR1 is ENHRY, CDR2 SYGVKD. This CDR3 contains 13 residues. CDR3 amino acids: CAISGDLNTEAFF. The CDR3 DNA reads TGTGCCATCAGTGGAGACTTGAACACTGAAGCTTTCTTT.

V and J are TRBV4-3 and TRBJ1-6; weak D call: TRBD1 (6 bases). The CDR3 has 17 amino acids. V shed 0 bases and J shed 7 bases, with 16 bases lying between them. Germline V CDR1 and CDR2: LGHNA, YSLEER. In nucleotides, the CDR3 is TGCGCCAGCAGCCAAGATAGGTCGCGGGGGCAAAATTCACCCCTCCACTTT. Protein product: CASSQDRSRGQNSPLHF.

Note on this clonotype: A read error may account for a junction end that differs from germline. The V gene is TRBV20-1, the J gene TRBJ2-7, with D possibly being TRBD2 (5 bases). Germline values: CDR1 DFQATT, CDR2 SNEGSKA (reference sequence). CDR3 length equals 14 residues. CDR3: CRASRIEGIYEQYF. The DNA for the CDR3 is TGCAGAGCTAGCAGGATTGAGGGAATTTACGAGCAGTACTTC.

The CDR3 coding sequence is TGTGCCAGCAGCTTAACGCAAAAAATGAGCTACGAGCAGTACTTC. It yields the protein CASSLTQKMSYEQYF. V is TRBV7-8 and J is TRBJ2-7; D gene uncertain. Germline values: CDR1 SGHVS, CDR2 FQNEAQ. The V and J ends lost 2 bases and 3 bases respectively, with 14 bases between them. CDR3 length equals 15 residues.